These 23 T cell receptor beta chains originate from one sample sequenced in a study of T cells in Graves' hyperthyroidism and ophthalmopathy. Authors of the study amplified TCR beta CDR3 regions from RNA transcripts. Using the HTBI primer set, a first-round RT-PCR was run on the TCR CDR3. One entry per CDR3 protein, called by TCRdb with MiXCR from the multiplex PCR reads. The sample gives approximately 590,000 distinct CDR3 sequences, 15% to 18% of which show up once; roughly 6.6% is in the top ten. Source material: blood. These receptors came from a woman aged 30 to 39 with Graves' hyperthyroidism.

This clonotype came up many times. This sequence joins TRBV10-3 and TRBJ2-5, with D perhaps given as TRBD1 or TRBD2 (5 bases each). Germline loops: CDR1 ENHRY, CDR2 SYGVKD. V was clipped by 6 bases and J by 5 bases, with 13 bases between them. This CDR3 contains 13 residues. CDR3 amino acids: CAIRTPGSETQYF. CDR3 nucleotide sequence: TGTGCCATCAGGACCCCAGGGAGCGAGACCCAGTACTTC.

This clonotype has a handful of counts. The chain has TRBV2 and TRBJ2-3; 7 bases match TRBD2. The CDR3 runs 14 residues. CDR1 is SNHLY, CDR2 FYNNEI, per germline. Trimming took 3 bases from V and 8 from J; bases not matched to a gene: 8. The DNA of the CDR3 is TGTGCCAGCAGTGAGGAGGGAGGGATAGGTACGCAGTATTTT. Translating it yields CASSEEGGIGTQYF.

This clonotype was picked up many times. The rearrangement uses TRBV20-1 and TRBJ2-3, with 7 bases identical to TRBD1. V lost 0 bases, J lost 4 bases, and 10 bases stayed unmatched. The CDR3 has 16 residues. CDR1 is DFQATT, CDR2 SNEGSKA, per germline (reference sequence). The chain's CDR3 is CSARDRHRGWADTQYF. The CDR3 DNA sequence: TGCAGTGCTAGAGATAGGCACAGGGGATGGGCAGATACGCAGTATTTT.

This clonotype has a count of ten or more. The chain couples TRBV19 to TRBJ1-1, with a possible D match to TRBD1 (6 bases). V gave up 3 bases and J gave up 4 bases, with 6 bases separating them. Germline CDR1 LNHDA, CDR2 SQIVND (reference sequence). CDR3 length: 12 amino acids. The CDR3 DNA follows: TGTGCCAGTAGTATGGGGGCCACTGAAGCTTTCTTT. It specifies CASSMGATEAFF.

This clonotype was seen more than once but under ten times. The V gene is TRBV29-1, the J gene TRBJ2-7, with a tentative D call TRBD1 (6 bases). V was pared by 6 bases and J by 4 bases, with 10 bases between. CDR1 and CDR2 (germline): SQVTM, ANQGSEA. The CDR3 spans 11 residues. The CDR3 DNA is TGCAGCGTCGGGGACACGTACGAGCAGTACTTC. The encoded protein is CSVGDTYEQYF.

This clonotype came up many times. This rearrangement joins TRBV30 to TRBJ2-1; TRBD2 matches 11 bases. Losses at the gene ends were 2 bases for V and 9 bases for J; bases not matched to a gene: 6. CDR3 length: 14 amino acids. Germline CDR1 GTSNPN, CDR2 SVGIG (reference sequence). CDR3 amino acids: CAWSLLAGGSEQFF. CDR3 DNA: TGTGCCTGGAGTCTGTTAGCGGGAGGGAGTGAGCAGTTCTTC.

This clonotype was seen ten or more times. CDR3 in DNA: TGCAGTGCTAGAGGCATGGCGTCGGGCTATGGCTACACCTTC. Protein product: CSARGMASGYGYTF. The gene calls are TRBV20-1 and TRBJ1-2; no clear D gene. V was trimmed by 1 base and J by 4 bases, leaving 13 bases between them. The germline CDR1 and CDR2 sequences are DFQATT and SNEGSKA (reference sequence). The CDR3 totals 14 residues.

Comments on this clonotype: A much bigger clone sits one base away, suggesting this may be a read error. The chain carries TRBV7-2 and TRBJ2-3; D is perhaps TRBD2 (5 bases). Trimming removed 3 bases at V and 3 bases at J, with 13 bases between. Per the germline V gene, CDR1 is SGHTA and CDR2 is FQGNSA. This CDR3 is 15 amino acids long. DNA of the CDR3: TGTGCCAGCAGCTTTGGAGCTGGGAGAACAGATACGCAGTATTTT. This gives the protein CASSFGAGRTDTQYF.

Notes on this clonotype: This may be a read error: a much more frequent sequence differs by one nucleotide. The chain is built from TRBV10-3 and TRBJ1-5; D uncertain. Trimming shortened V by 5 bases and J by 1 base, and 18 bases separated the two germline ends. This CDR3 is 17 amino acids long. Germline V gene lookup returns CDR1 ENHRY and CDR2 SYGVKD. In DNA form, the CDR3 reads TGTGCCATCAGTTACCCCGCGGACGCCGACAGCAATCAGCCCCAGCATTTT. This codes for CAISYPADADSNQPQHF.

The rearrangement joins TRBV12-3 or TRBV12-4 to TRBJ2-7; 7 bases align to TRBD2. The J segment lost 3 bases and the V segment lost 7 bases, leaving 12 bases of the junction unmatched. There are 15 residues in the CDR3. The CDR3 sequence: CASTLGASGIYEQYF. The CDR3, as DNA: TGTGCCAGCACCCTCGGGGCTAGCGGAATCTACGAGCAGTACTTC.

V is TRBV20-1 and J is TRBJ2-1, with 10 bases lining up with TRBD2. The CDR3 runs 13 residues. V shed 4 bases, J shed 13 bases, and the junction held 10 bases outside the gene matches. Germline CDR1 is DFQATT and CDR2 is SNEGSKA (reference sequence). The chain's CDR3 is CSANLRLAGDQFF. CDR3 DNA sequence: TGCAGTGCTAATCTTCGGCTAGCGGGAGATCAGTTCTTC.

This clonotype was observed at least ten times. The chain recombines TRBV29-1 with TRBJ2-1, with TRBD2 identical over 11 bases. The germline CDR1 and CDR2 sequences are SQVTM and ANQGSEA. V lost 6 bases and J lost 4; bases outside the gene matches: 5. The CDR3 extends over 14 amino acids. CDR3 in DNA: TGCAGCGTAGGACTAGCGGGTACTTACAATGAGCAGTTCTTC. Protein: CSVGLAGTYNEQFF.

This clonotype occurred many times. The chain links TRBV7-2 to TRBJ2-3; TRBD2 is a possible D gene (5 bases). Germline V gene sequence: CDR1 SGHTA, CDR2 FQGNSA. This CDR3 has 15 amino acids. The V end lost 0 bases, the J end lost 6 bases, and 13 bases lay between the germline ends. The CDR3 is CASSLAGVSMDTQYF. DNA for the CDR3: TGTGCCAGCAGCTTAGCCGGGGTGTCAATGGATACGCAGTATTTT.

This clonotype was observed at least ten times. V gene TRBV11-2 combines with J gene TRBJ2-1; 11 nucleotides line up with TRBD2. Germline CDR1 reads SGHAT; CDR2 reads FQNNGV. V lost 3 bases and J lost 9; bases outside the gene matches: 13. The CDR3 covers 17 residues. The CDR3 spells CASSFVSTLAGVGEQFF. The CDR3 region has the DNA TGTGCCAGCAGCTTCGTTTCGACACTAGCGGGAGTAGGTGAGCAGTTCTTC.

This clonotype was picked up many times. The CDR3 loop is CAWSVNTGGGYTF. The DNA for the CDR3 is TGTGCCTGGAGTGTAAATACAGGGGGTGGCTACACCTTC. This chain links TRBV30 with TRBJ1-2; the match to TRBD1 covers 8 bases. The CDR3 sequence is 13 residues long. CDR1 and CDR2 (germline): GTSNPN, SVGIG (reference sequence). With 0 bases clipped from V and 7 bases from J, the junction kept 4 bases outside the gene matches. Using reference TRBV30 and TRBJ1-2 for the parts outside the CDR3, the full variable domain is SQTIHQWPATLVQPVGSPLSLECTVEGTSNPNLYWYRQAAGRGLQLLFYSVGIGQISSEVPQNLSASRPQDRQFILSSKKLLLSDSGFYLCAWSVNTGGGYTFGSGTRLTVV.

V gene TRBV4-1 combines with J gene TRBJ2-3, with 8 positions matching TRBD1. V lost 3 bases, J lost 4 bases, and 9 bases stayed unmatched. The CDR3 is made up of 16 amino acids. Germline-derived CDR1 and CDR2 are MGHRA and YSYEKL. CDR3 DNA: TGCGCCAGCAGCCAGCAAGGACAGGGAATTGCAGATACGCAGTATTTT. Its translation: CASSQQGQGIADTQYF.

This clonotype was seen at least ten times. The CDR3 DNA follows: TGTGCCAGCAGCCCTGGGACAACCACTATGAACACTGAAGCTTTCTTT. This translates into CASSPGTTTMNTEAFF. The chain couples TRBV6-2 or TRBV6-3 to TRBJ1-1; TRBD1 might be the D (6 bases). This CDR3 spans 16 amino acids. The germline V gene has CDR1 MNHEY and CDR2 SVGEGT. Trimming removed 6 bases from V and 0 bases from J, with 17 bases in between.

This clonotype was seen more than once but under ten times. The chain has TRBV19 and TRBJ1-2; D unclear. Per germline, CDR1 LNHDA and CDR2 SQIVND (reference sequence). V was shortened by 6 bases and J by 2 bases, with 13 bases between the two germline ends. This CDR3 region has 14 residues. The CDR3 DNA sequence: TGTGCCAGTAGGGGAAGTTCACGGAACTATGGCTACACCTTC. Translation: CASRGSSRNYGYTF.

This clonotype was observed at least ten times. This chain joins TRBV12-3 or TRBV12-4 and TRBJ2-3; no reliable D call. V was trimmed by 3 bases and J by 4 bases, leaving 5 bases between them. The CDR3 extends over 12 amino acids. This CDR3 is CASSFPADTQYF. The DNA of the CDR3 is TGTGCCAGCAGTTTCCCCGCAGATACGCAGTATTTT.

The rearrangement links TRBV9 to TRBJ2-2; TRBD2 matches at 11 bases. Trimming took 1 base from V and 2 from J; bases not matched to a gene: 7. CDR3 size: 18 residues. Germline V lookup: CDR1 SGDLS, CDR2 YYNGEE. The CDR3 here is CASSVRSGLAANTGELFF. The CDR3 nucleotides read TGTGCCAGCAGCGTACGGTCGGGACTAGCGGCCAACACCGGGGAGCTGTTTTTT.

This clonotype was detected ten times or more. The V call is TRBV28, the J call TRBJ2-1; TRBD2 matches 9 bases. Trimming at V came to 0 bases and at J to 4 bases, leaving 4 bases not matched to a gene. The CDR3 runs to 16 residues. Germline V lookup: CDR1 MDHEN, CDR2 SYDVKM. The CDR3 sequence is CASSLWASGKYNEQFF. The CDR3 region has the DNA TGTGCCAGCAGTTTATGGGCTAGCGGGAAATACAATGAGCAGTTCTTC.

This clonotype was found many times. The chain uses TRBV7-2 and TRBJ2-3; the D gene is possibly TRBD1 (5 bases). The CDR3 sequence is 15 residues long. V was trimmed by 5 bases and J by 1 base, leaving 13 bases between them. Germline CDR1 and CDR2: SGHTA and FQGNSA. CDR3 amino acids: CASSPGHPRTDTQYF. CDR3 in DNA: TGTGCCAGCAGCCCCGGACACCCCCGCACAGATACGCAGTATTTT.

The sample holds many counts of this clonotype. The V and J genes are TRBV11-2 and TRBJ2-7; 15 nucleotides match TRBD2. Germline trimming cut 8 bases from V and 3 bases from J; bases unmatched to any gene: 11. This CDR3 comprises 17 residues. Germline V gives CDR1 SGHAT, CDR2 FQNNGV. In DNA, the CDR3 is TGTGCCAGCGGCCCTTTCGGACTAGCGGGAGGGAGCTACGAGCAGTACTTC. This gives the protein CASGPFGLAGGSYEQYF.